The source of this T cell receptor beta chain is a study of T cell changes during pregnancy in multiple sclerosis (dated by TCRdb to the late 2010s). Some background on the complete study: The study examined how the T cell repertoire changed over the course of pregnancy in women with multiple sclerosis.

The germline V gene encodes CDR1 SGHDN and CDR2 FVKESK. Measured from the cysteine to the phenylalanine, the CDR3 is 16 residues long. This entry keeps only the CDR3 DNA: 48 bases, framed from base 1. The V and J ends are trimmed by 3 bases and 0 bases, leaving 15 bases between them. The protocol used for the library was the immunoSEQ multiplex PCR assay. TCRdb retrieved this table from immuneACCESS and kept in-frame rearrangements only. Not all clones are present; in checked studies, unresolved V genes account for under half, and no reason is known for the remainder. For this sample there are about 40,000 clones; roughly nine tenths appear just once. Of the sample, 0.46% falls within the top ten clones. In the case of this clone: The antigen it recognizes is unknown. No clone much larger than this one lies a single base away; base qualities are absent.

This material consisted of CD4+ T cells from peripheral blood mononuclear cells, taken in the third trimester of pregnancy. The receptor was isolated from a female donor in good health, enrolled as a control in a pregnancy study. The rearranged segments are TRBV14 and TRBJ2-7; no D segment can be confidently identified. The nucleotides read TGTGCCAGCAGCCACCTAGGAGCCCTAAGCTCCTACGAGCAGTACTTC. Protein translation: CASSHLGALSSYEQYF.